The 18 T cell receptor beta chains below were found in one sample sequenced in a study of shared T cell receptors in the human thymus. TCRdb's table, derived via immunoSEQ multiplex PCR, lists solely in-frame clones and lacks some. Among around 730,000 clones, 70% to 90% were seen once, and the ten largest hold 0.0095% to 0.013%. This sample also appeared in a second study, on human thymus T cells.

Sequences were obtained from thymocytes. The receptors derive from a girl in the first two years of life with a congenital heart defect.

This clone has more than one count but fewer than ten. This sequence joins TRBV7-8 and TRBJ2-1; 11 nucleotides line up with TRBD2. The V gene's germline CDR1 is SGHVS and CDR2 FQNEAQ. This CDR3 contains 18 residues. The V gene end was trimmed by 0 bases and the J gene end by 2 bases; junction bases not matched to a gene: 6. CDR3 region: CASSLATSGAITYNEQFF. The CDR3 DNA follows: TGTGCCAGCAGCTTAGCGACTAGCGGGGCGATCACCTACAATGAGCAGTTCTTC. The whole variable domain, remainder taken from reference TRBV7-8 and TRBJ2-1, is GAGVSQSPRYKVAKRGQDVALRCDPISGHVSLFWYQQALGQGPEFLTYFQNEAQLDKSGLPSDRFFAERPEGSVSTLKIQRTQQEDSAVYLCASSLATSGAITYNEQFFGPGTRLTVL.

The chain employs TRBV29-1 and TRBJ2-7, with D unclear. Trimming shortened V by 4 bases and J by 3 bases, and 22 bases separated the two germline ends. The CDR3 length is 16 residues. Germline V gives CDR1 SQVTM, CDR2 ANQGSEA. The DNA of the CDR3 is TGCAGCGTTGCGATCAAAGACTTGTTTCCCTTCTACGAGCAGTACTTC. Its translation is CSVAIKDLFPFYEQYF.

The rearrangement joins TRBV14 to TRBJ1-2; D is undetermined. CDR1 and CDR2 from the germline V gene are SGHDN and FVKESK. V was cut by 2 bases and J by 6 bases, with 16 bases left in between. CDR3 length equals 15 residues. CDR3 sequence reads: CASSQQPRVPHGYTF. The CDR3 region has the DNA TGTGCCAGCAGCCAACAGCCGAGGGTCCCACATGGCTACACCTTC.

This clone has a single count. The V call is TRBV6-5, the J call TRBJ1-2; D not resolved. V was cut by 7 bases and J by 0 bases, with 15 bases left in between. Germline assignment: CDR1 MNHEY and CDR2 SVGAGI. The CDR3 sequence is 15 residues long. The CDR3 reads CASTTTFGANYGYTF. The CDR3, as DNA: TGTGCCAGCACTACAACCTTTGGAGCTAACTATGGCTACACCTTC.

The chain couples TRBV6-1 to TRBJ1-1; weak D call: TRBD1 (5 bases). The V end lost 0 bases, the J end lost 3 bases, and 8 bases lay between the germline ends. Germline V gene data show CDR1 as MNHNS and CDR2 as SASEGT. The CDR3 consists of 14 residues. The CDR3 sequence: CASSEAWGDTEAFF. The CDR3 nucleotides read TGTGCCAGCAGTGAAGCCTGGGGGGACACTGAAGCTTTCTTT.

The CDR3 is CASSTLRTGKTIYGYTF. The CDR3 DNA reads TGTGCCAGCAGTACCCTCCGGACAGGGAAAACCATCTATGGCTACACCTTC. The chain uses TRBV27 and TRBJ1-2; 8 nucleotides align to TRBD1. The CDR3 is 17 amino acids. V shed 5 bases and J 4 bases; nucleotides not matched to a gene: 15. Germline V CDR1 and CDR2: MNHEY, SMNVEV (reference sequence).

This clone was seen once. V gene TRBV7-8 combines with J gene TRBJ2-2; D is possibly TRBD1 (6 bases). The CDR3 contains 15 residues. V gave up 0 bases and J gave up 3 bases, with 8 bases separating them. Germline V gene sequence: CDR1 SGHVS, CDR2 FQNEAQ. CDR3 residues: CASSLAGHDTGELFF. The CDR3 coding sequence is TGTGCCAGCAGCTTAGCGGGACACGACACCGGGGAGCTGTTTTTT. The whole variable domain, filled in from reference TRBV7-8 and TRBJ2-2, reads GAGVSQSPRYKVAKRGQDVALRCDPISGHVSLFWYQQALGQGPEFLTYFQNEAQLDKSGLPSDRFFAERPEGSVSTLKIQRTQQEDSAVYLCASSLAGHDTGELFFGEGSRLTVL.

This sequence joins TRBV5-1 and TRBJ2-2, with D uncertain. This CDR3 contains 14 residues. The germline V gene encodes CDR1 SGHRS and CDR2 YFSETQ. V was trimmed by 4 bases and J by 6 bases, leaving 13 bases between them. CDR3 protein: CASSLESVAGELFF. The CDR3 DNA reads TGCGCCAGCAGCCTGGAGTCAGTGGCCGGGGAGCTGTTTTTT.

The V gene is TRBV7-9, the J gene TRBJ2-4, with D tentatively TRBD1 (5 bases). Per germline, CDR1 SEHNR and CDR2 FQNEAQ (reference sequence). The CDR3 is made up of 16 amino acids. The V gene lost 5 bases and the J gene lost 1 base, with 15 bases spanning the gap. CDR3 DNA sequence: TGTGCCAGCAGCCCAGAGGCAGGGTTGGCCAAAAACATTCAGTACTTC. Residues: CASSPEAGLAKNIQYF.

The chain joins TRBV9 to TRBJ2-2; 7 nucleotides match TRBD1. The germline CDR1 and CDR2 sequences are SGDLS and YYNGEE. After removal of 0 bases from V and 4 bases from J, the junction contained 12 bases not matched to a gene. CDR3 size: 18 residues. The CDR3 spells CASSVEPRGQYGTGELFF. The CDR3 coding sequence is TGTGCCAGCAGCGTAGAACCGAGGGGACAGTACGGCACCGGGGAGCTGTTTTTT.

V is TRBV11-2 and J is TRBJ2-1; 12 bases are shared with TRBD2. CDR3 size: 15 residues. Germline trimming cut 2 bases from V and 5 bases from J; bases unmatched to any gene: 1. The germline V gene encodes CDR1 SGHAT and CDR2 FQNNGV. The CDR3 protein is CASSLPSGGDNEQFF. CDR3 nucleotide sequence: TGTGCCAGCAGCTTACCTAGCGGGGGGGACAATGAGCAGTTCTTC.

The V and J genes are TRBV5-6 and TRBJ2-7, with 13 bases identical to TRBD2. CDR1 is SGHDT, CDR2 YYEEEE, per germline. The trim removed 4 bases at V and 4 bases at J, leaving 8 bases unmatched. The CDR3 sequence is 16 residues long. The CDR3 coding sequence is TGTGCCAGCAGCCCCGGACTAGCGGGGGATTCGTACGAGCAGTACTTC. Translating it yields CASSPGLAGDSYEQYF. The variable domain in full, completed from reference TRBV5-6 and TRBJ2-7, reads DAGVTQSPTHLIKTRGQQVTLRCSPKSGHDTVSWYQQALGQGPQFIFQYYEEEERQRGNFPDRFSGHQFPNYSSELNVNALLLGDSALYLCASSPGLAGDSYEQYFGPGTRLTVT.

CDR3 coding DNA: TGTGCCAGCGGCCAAACGGGGACAGCCCGTTTTGGGGAGCTGTTTTTT. This gives the protein CASGQTGTARFGELFF. The V and J genes are TRBV2 and TRBJ2-2; 7 bases map to TRBD1. CDR1 and CDR2 (germline): SNHLY, FYNNEI. V lost 8 bases, J lost 8 bases, and 17 bases stayed unmatched. The CDR3 totals 16 residues.

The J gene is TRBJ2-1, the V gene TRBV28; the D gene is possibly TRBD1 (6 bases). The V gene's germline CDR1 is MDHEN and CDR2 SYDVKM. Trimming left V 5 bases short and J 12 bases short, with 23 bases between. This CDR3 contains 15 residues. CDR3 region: CASSPTGMMGLVQFF. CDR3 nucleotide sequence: TGTGCCAGCAGTCCCACAGGGATGATGGGCCTAGTGCAGTTCTTC.

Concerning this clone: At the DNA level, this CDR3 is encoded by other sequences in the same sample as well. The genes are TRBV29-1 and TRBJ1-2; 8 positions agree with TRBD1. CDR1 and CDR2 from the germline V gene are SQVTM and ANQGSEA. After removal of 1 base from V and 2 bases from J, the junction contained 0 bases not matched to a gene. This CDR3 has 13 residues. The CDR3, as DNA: TGCAGCGTTGAAGGACAGGGGAACTATGGCTACACCTTC. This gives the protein CSVEGQGNYGYTF.

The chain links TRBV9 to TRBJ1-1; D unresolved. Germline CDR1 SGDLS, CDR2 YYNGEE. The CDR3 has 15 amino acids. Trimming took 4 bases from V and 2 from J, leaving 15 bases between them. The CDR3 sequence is CASSLTGEENTEAFF. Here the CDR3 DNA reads TGTGCCAGCAGCTTGACCGGGGAGGAAAACACTGAAGCTTTCTTT. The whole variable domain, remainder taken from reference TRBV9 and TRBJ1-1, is DSGVTQTPKHLITATGQRVTLRCSPRSGDLSVYWYQQSLDQGLQFLIQYYNGEERAKGNILERFSAQQFPDLHSELNLSSLELGDSALYFCASSLTGEENTEAFFGQGTRLTVV.

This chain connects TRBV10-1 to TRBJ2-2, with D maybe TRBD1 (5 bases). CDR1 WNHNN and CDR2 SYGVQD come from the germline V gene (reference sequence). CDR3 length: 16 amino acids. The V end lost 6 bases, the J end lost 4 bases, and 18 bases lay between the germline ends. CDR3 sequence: CASRLRDLKSTGELFF. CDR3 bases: TGCGCCAGCAGGCTCAGGGATTTGAAAAGCACCGGGGAGCTGTTTTTT.

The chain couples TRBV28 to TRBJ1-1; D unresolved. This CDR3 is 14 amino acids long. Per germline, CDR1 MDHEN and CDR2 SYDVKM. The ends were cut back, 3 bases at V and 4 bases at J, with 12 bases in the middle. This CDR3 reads CASSLLHYSTEAFF. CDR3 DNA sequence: TGTGCCAGCAGTTTGCTCCACTATAGCACTGAAGCTTTCTTT.